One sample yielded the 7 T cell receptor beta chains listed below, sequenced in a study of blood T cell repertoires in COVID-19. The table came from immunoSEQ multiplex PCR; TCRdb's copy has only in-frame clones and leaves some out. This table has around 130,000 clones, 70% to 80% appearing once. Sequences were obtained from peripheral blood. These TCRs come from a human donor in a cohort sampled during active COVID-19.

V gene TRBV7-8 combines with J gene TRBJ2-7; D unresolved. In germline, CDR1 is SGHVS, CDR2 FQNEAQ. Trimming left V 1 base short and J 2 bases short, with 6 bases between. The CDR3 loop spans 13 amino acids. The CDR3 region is CASSLESTYEQYF. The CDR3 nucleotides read TGTGCCAGCAGCTTAGAAAGCACCTACGAGCAGTACTTC.

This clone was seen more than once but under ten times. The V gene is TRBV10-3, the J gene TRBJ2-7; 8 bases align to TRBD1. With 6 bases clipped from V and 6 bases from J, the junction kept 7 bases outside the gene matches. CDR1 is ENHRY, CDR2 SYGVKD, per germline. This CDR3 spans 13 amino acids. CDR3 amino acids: CAISEDREGEQYF. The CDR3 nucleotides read TGTGCCATCAGCGAGGACAGGGAAGGCGAGCAGTACTTC.

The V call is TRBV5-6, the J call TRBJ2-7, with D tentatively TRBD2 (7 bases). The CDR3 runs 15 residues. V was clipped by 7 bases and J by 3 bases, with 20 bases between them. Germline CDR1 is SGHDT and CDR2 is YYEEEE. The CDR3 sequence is CASATSPGGVYEQYF. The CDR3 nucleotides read TGTGCCAGCGCCACAAGCCCGGGGGGCGTCTACGAGCAGTACTTC.

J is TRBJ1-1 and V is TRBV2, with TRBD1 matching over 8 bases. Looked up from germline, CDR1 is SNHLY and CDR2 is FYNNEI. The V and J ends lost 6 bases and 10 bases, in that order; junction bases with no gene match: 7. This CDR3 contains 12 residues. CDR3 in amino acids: CASSETGVGAFF. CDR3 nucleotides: TGTGCCAGCAGCGAGACAGGGGTGGGAGCTTTCTTT.

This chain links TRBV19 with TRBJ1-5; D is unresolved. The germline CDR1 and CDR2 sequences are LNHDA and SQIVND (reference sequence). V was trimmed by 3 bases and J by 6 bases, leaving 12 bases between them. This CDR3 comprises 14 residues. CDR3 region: CASSMREVGQPQHF. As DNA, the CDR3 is TGTGCCAGTAGTATGAGGGAGGTGGGTCAGCCCCAGCATTTT. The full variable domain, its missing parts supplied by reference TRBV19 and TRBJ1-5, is DGGITQSPKYLFRKEGQNVTLSCEQNLNHDAMYWYRQDPGQGLRLIYYSQIVNDFQKGDIAEGYSVSREKKESFPLTVTSAQKNPTAFYLCASSMREVGQPQHFGDGTRLSIL.

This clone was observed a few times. In nucleotides, the CDR3 is TGCGCCAGCAGCCTTGACAGGGCAGGTTCACCCCTCCACTTT. It encodes CASSLDRAGSPLHF. The chain employs TRBV4-1 and TRBJ1-6; 7 nucleotides agree with TRBD1. The CDR3 totals 14 residues. The ends lost 4 bases at V and 9 bases at J; junction bases unmatched: 6. Germline V lookup: CDR1 MGHRA, CDR2 YSYEKL.

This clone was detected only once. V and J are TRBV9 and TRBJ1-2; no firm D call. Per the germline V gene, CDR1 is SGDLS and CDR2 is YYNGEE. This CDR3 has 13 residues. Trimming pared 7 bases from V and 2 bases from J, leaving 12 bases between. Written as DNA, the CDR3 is TGTGCCAGCCGCTCGAGCGGGAACTATGGCTACACCTTC. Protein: CASRSSGNYGYTF.